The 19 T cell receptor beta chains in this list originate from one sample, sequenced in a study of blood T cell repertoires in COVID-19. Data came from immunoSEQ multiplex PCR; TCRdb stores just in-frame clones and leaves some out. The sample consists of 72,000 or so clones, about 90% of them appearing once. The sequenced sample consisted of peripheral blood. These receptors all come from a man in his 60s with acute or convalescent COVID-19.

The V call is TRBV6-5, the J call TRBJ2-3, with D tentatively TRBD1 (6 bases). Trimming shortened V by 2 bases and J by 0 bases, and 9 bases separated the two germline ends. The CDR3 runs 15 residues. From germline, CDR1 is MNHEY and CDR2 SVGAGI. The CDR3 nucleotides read TGTGCCAGCAGTTACGGGGGCCCTAGCACAGATACGCAGTATTTT. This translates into CASSYGGPSTDTQYF.

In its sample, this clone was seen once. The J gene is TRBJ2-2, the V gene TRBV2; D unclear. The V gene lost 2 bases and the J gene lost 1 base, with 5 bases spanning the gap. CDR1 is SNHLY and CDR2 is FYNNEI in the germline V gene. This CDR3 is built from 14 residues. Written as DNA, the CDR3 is TGTGCCAGCAGTGAACAGTTGAACACCGGGGAGCTGTTTTTT. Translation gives CASSEQLNTGELFF.

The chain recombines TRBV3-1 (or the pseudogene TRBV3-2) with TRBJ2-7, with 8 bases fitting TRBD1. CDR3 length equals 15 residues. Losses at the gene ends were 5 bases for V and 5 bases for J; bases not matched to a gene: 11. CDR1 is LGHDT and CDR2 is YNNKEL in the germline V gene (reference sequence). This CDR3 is CASSKRTGWNNEQYF. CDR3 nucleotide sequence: TGTGCCAGCAGCAAAAGGACAGGGTGGAACAACGAGCAGTACTTC.

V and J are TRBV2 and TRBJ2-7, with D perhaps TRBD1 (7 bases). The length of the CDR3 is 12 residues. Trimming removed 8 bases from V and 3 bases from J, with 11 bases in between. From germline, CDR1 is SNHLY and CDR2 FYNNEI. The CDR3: CASGRGDYEQYF. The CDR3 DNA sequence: TGTGCCAGCGGCAGGGGGGACTACGAGCAGTACTTC.

CDR3 in amino acids: CASSRTATPGNTQYF. The DNA for the CDR3 is TGTGCCAGCTCCCGGACAGCTACTCCGGGGAATACGCAGTATTTT. This chain joins TRBV6-5 and TRBJ2-3; tentatively, D is TRBD1 (6 bases). The CDR3 has 15 residues. V lost 8 bases to trimming and J lost 7 bases, with 22 bases between them. The V gene's germline CDR1 is MNHEY and CDR2 SVGAGI.

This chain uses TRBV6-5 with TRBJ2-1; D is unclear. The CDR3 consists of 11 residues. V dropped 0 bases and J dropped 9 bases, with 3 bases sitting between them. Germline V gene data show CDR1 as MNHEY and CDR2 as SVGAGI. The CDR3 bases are TGTGCCAGCAGTTACTCCTTTGAGCAGTTCTTC. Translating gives CASSYSFEQFF.

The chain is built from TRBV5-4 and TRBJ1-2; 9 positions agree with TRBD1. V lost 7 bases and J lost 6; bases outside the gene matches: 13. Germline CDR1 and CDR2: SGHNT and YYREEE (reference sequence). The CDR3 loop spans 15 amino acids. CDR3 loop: CASFSDRDREDGYTF. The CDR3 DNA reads TGTGCCAGCTTCTCTGACCGGGACAGGGAAGATGGCTACACCTTC.

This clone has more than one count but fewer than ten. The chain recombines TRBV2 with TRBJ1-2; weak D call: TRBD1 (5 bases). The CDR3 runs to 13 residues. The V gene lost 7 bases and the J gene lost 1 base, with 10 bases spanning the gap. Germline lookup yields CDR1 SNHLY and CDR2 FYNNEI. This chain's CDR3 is CASKRTNNYGYTF. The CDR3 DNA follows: TGTGCCAGCAAGAGGACAAATAACTATGGCTACACCTTC.

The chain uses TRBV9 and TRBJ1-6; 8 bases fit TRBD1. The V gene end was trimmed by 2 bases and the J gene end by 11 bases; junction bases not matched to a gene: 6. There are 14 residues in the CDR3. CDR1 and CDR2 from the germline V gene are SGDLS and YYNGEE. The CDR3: CASSVTTGGPPLHF. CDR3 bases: TGTGCCAGCAGCGTTACAACAGGGGGTCCACCCCTCCACTTT.

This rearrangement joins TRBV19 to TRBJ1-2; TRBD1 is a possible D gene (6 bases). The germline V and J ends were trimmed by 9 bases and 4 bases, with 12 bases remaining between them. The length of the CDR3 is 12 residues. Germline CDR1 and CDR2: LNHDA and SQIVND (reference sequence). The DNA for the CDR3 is TGTGCCAGCAGTCCAGGGGTCTATGGCTACACCTTC. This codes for CASSPGVYGYTF.

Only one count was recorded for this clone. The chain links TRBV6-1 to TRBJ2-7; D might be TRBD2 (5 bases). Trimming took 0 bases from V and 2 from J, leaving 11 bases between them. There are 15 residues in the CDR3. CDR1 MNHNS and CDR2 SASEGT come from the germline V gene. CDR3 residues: CASSEAWFGTYEQYF. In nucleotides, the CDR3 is TGTGCCAGCAGTGAAGCGTGGTTCGGGACCTACGAGCAGTACTTC.

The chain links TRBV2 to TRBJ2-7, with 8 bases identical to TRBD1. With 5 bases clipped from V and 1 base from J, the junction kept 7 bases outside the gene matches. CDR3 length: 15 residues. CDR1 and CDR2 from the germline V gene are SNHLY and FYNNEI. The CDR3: CASSPDRGRSYEQYF. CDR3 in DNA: TGTGCCAGCAGTCCAGACAGGGGACGATCCTACGAGCAGTACTTC.

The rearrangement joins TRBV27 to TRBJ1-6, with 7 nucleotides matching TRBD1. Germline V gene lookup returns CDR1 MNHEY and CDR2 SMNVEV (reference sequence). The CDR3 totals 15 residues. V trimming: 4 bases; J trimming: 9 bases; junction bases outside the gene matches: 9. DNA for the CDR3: TGTGCCAGCAGTTCGAGGCCAGGGGGTACTTCACCCCTCCACTTT. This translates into CASSSRPGGTSPLHF.

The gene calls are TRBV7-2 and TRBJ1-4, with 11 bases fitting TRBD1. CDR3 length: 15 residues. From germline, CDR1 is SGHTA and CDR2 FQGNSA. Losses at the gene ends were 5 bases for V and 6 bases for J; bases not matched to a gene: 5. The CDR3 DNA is TGTGCCAGCAGCCCCAGGGACAGGGGGGATGAAAAACTGTTTTTT. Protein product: CASSPRDRGDEKLFF. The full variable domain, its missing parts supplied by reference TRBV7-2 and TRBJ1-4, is GAGVSQSPSNKVTEKGKDVELRCDPISGHTALYWYRQSLGQGLEFLIYFQGNSAPDKSGLPSDRFSAERTGGSVSTLTIQRTQQEDSAVYLCASSPRDRGDEKLFFGSGTQLSVL.

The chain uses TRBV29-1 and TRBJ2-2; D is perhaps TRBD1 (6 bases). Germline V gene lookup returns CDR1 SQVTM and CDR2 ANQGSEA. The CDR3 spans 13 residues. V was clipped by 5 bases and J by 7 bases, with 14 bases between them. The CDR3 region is CSVSNRVGGELFF. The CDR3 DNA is TGCAGCGTTTCAAACAGGGTTGGCGGGGAGCTGTTTTTT.

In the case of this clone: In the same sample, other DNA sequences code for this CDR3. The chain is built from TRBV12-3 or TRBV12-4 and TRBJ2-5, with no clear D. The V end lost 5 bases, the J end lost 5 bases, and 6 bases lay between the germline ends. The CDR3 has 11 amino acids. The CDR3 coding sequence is TGTGCCAGCAGTCTACAGGAGACCCAGTACTTC. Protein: CASSLQETQYF.

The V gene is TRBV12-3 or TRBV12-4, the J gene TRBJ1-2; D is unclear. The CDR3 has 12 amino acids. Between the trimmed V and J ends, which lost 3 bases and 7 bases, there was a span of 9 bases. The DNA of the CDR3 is TGTGCCAGCAGTTTCCTTAATAGTGGCTACACCTTC. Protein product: CASSFLNSGYTF.

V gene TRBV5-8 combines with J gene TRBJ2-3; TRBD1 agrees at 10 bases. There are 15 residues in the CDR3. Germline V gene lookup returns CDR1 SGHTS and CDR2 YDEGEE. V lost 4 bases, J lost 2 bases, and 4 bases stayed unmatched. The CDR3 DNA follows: TGTGCCAGCAGCCCCGGGACAGGGGTCACAGATACGCAGTATTTT. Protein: CASSPGTGVTDTQYF.

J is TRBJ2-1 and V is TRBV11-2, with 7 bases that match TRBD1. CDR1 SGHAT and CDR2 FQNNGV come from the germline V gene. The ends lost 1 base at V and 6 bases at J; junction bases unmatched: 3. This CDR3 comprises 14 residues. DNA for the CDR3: TGTGCCAGCAGCTTAGGACAGGGTCTCAATGAGCAGTTCTTC. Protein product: CASSLGQGLNEQFF.